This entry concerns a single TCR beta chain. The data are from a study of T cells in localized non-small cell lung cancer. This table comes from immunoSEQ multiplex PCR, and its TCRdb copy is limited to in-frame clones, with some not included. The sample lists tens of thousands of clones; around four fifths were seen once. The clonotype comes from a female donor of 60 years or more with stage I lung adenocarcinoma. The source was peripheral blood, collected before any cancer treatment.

The CDR3 nucleotides read TGTGCCAGCAGCGCTTTTTTAAGCGGGGCGAACACCGGGGAGCTGTTTTTT. The encoded protein is CASSAFLSGANTGELFF. This chain links TRBV9 with TRBJ2-2; 7 positions agree with TRBD2. Germline V lookup: CDR1 SGDLS, CDR2 YYNGEE. V dropped 3 bases and J dropped 0; count of bases not matched to a gene: 8. This CDR3 comprises 17 residues.